The 8 T cell receptor beta chains in this list originate from one sample, sequenced in a study of T cell changes during pregnancy in multiple sclerosis (dated by TCRdb to between 2017 and 2020). The library came from the immunoSEQ multiplex PCR assay. TCRdb mirrors the immuneACCESS table, restricted to in-frame sequences. Some clones are absent from its copies; in checked studies, under half trace to an unresolved V gene, and the reason for the others is unknown. This sample holds about 110,000 clones; approximately 93% were observed only once. The leading ten clones occupy 3.5% of the sample. Sequencing was performed on peripheral blood, taken after pregnancy. The receptors here all came from a female donor with multiple sclerosis, enrolled in a pregnancy study.

The chain uses TRBV19 and TRBJ1-5; no definite D call. CDR3 length: 15 residues. The germline CDR1 and CDR2 sequences are LNHDA and SQIVND (reference sequence). Trimming cost V 7 bases and J 0 bases, with 13 bases left between them. For the CDR3, the DNA is TGTGCCAGTACCAAGGGAGGGTATAGCAATCAGCCCCAGCATTTT. Translating gives CASTKGGYSNQPQHF.

This clone appeared a single time. The V and J genes are TRBV30 and TRBJ2-7; D gene unclear. V was cut by 3 bases and J by 4 bases, with 13 bases left in between. The CDR3 is 13 amino acids. Per the germline V gene, CDR1 is GTSNPN and CDR2 is SVGIG (reference sequence). The CDR3: CAWRTPPVYEQYF. In nucleotides, the CDR3 is TGTGCCTGGAGAACTCCCCCTGTGTACGAGCAGTACTTC.

The V call is TRBV14, the J call TRBJ1-1; D gene ambiguous. The CDR3 is 17 amino acids. The germline V gene has CDR1 SGHDN and CDR2 FVKESK. The V and J ends lost 1 base and 5 bases respectively, with 20 bases between them. The CDR3 loop reads CASSQGHSPARGTEAFF. CDR3 nucleotide sequence: TGTGCCAGCAGCCAAGGCCATAGCCCCGCACGAGGAACTGAAGCTTTCTTT.

This chain connects TRBV6-5 to TRBJ1-2, with D perhaps TRBD1 (6 bases). The germline gives CDR1 MNHEY, CDR2 SVGAGI. The V gene lost 6 bases and the J gene lost 3 bases, with 11 bases spanning the gap. There are 13 residues in the CDR3. The CDR3 DNA follows: TGTGCCAGCAGAGAACAGGGATACTATGGCTACACCTTC. Translating gives CASREQGYYGYTF.

This rearrangement joins TRBV30 to TRBJ2-2; 9 bases are shared with TRBD2. The CDR3 sequence is 14 residues long. J lost 4 bases, V lost 4 bases, and 4 bases had no gene match. Germline lookup yields CDR1 GTSNPN and CDR2 SVGIG (reference sequence). In nucleotides, the CDR3 is TGTGCCTGGACTAGCGGGGTTGGCACCGGGGAGCTGTTTTTT. Protein sequence: CAWTSGVGTGELFF.

In DNA form, the CDR3 reads TGCGCCAGCAGCCAAGAAGGCGGGGGCGCCTACTATGGCTACACCTTC. As protein: CASSQEGGGAYYGYTF. The chain joins TRBV4-1 to TRBJ1-2, with D possibly matching TRBD1 (6 bases). The CDR3 has 16 residues. Germline V gene data show CDR1 as MGHRA and CDR2 as YSYEKL. V gave up 0 bases and J gave up 3 bases, with 14 bases separating them.

This chain uses TRBV11-2 with TRBJ1-6; TRBD1 might be the D (6 bases). The CDR3 contains 18 residues. With 2 bases removed from V and 5 bases from J, the gap between germline ends came to 19 bases. CDR1 and CDR2 (germline): SGHAT, FQNNGV. Here the CDR3 DNA reads TGTGCCAGCAGCTTACTTGGGGGGGCGGTGAGGGATAATTCACCCCTCCACTTT. This gives the protein CASSLLGGAVRDNSPLHF.

Remarks on this clone: This same CDR3 is encoded by further DNA sequences in the sample. J is TRBJ2-3 and V is TRBV4-2; unclear D gene. The CDR3 loop spans 14 amino acids. Germline CDR1 LGHNA, CDR2 YNFKEQ. The ends were cut back, 0 bases at V and 0 bases at J, with 4 bases in the middle. The CDR3 DNA sequence: TGTGCCAGCAGCCAAGATCCAAGCACAGATACGCAGTATTTT. This encodes CASSQDPSTDTQYF.